Listed below are T cell receptor beta chains from one sample, sequenced in a study of blood T cell repertoires in COVID-19. Data came from immunoSEQ multiplex PCR; TCRdb stores just in-frame clones and leaves some out. Of around 110,000 clones listed, 90% are singletons. Source material: peripheral blood. These receptors originate from a human donor with active COVID-19. The donor label of this sample is uncertain. Both conserved end residues are part of each CDR3. A D gene is named only where the DNA matches it firmly. A row's size may be missing; if present it is once, few, many or a size class.

clone_size	v_call	j_call	d_call	cdr3_aa	cdr3_nt
NA	TRBV2	TRBJ1-5	NA	CASSESRGQPQHF	TGTGCCAGCAGTGAAAGTCGGGGTCAGCCCCAGCATTTT
NA	TRBV7-8	TRBJ1-6	NA	CASSSNTGTGGLPLHF	TGTGCCAGCAGCTCAAACACGGGGACGGGAGGACTACCCCTCCACTTT
NA	TRBV4-1	TRBJ1-4	NA	CASSQVPGLRNEKLFF	TGCGCCAGCAGCCAAGTTCCGGGACTGAGGAATGAAAAACTGTTTTTT
NA	TRBV7-3	TRBJ2-3	NA	CASSRAGGSTDTQYF	TGTGCCAGCAGCCGCGCCGGGGGTAGCACAGATACGCAGTATTTT
NA	TRBV7-2	TRBJ1-2	NA	CASSPHELFYGYTF	TGTGCCAGCAGCCCGCACGAGCTCTTTTATGGCTACACCTTC
NA	TRBV7-6	TRBJ1-1	NA	CASSLANKNTEAFF	TGTGCCAGCAGCTTAGCGAACAAGAACACTGAAGCTTTCTTT
NA	TRBV2	TRBJ2-3	TRBD2	CAGRDYNTQYF	TGTGCCGGACGGGACTATAATACGCAGTATTTT
once	TRBV3-1/TRBV3-2	TRBJ1-2	NA	CASSQGWLFGGNYGYTF	TGTGCCAGCAGCCAAGGTTGGCTTTTCGGAGGTAACTATGGCTACACCTTC
NA	TRBV5-1	TRBJ2-5	NA	CASSLAQETQYF	TGCGCCAGCAGCTTGGCACAAGAGACCCAGTACTTC
NA	TRBV7-2	TRBJ2-5	NA	CASSLGWRAETQYF	TGTGCCAGCAGCTTAGGGTGGCGGGCGGAGACCCAGTACTTC
NA	TRBV7-2	TRBJ1-6	NA	CASSFTTGYYNSPLHF	TGTGCCAGCAGCTTTACTACAGGATACTATAATTCACCCCTCCACTTT
NA	TRBV28	TRBJ1-2	NA	CASSFQGSLLF	TGTGCCAGCAGTTTTCAGGGATCCCTGCTATTC
NA	TRBV4-1	TRBJ2-7	TRBD1	CASSQGGQGPYEQYF	TGCGCCAGCAGCCAAGGTGGACAGGGGCCCTACGAGCAGTACTTC
NA	TRBV18	TRBJ2-5	TRBD1	CASSPLDTRTGGLGETQYF	TGTGCCAGCTCACCCTTAGACACGAGGACAGGTGGACTCGGAGAGACCCAGTACTTC
NA	TRBV3-1/TRBV3-2	TRBJ1-2	NA	CASSQDSGSYGYTF	TGTGCCAGCAGCCAAGATTCAGGCAGCTATGGCTACACCTTC
NA	TRBV28	TRBJ1-1	NA	CASSLWPPRGQAFF	TGTGCCAGCAGTTTATGGCCGCCTAGGGGCCAAGCTTTCTTT
NA	TRBV27	TRBJ1-1	NA	CASSSTLNTEAFF	TGTGCCAGCAGTTCGACTTTGAACACTGAAGCTTTCTTT
NA	TRBV9	TRBJ1-2	NA	CASSSVAGGYTF	TGTGCCAGCAGCTCGGTCGCGGGAGGCTACACCTTC
NA	TRBV7-7	TRBJ2-7	TRBD2	CASSPLKSGGAYVEQYF	TGTGCCAGCAGCCCACTGAAAAGCGGGGGGGCCTATGTCGAGCAGTACTTC
NA	TRBV5-6	TRBJ2-1	NA	CASSLDWGGLYEQFF	TGTGCCAGCAGCTTGGACTGGGGAGGACTTTATGAGCAGTTCTTC
NA	TRBV7-7	TRBJ2-3	TRBD1	CASSLGGGPTDTQYF	TGTGCCAGCAGCTTAGGAGGGGGCCCCACAGATACGCAGTATTTT
NA	TRBV10-1	TRBJ2-3	TRBD2	CASSDGGGTDTQYF	TGCGCCAGCAGTGACGGGGGGGGCACAGATACGCAGTATTTT
NA	TRBV6-6	TRBJ2-7	TRBD2	CASRDTSGGSSYEQYF	TGTGCCAGCAGAGACACTAGCGGGGGGAGCTCCTACGAGCAGTACTTC
NA	TRBV19	TRBJ2-6	NA	CASSFRESGANVLTF	TGTGCCAGTAGTTTCAGGGAATCTGGGGCCAACGTCCTGACTTTC
NA	TRBV15	TRBJ1-6	TRBD1	CATSSDRVNSPLHF	TGTGCCACCAGCAGCGACAGGGTGAATTCACCCCTCCACTTT
NA	TRBV2	TRBJ2-5	TRBD1	CAIGTGALETQYF	TGTGCCATCGGAACAGGGGCACTAGAGACCCAGTACTTC
NA	TRBV19	TRBJ1-2	TRBD1	CASSPGTGARHHNYGYTF	TGTGCCAGTAGTCCGGGGACAGGGGCGCGCCACCATAACTATGGCTACACCTTC
NA	TRBV30	TRBJ2-1	NA	CAWSPDTSSYNEQFF	TGTGCCTGGAGTCCTGACACTAGCTCCTACAATGAGCAGTTCTTC
NA	TRBV5-4	TRBJ2-7	TRBD1	CASSLAGQGSYEQYF	TGTGCCAGCAGCTTGGCGGGACAGGGATCCTACGAGCAGTACTTC
NA	TRBV11-2	TRBJ2-5	TRBD2	CASSLITSGGVGETQYF	TGTGCCAGCAGCTTAATTACTAGCGGGGGTGTAGGAGAGACCCAGTACTTC
NA	TRBV28	TRBJ2-5	TRBD2	CAISRGGANQETQYF	TGTGCCATCTCCCGGGGGGGTGCCAACCAAGAGACCCAGTACTTC
NA	TRBV6-5	TRBJ2-3	NA	CASSSTGFTDTQYF	TGTGCCAGCAGCAGTACAGGGTTCACAGATACGCAGTATTTT
NA	TRBV27	TRBJ1-2	TRBD1	CASSLSRTGHGYTF	TGTGCCAGCAGTTTATCTAGGACAGGGCATGGCTACACCTTC
NA	TRBV7-9	TRBJ2-5	NA	CASSPRETQYF	TGTGCCAGCAGTCCGAGGGAGACCCAGTACTTC